This passage covers 5 T cell receptor beta chains from one sample sequenced in a study of blood T cell repertoires in COVID-19. TCRdb keeps only in-frame clones here, not all; method: immunoSEQ multiplex PCR. The repertoire holds around 400,000 clones, with 70% to 90% as singletons. Sequencing input: PBMCs or T cells enriched from blood (not recorded which). These receptors came from a woman aged 18 to 35 who had been exposed to COVID-19.

On this clone itself: Relative to the germline gene, one junction end is altered; a read error may explain this. J is TRBJ1-5 and V is TRBV7-2; 8 nucleotides agree with TRBD1. CDR3 length: 15 residues. Germline CDR1 is SGHTA and CDR2 is FQGNSA. For the CDR3, the DNA is TGTGCCAGCAGCCCCGGGGGGACAGGCAAACAGCCCCAGCATTTT. Translated, it gives CASSPGGTGKQPQHF.

The chain carries TRBV4-2 and TRBJ1-4, with unresolved D. CDR1 LGHNA and CDR2 YNFKEQ come from the germline V gene. This CDR3 contains 17 residues. Deletions cut 0 bases from V and 0 bases from J, with 11 bases between. CDR3 nucleotide sequence: TGTGCCAGCAGCCAAGATCGAGGGATTGCAACTAATGAAAAACTGTTTTTT. Protein sequence: CASSQDRGIATNEKLFF.

For the CDR3, the DNA is TGTGCCAGCAGTTACTCGGGAGCCATTGAAGCTTTCTTT. Translated: CASSYSGAIEAFF. The chain joins TRBV6-2 or TRBV6-3 to TRBJ1-1, with D unresolved. Trimming stripped 0 bases from V and 7 bases from J, with 9 bases between. The CDR3 loop spans 13 amino acids. Looked up from germline, CDR1 is MNHEY and CDR2 is SVGEGT.

This chain links TRBV9 with TRBJ1-4; 8 nucleotides match TRBD1. Trimming cost V 3 bases and J 5 bases; bases outside gene matches: 6. The CDR3 sequence is 15 residues long. The germline V gene encodes CDR1 SGDLS and CDR2 YYNGEE. CDR3 in amino acids: CASSDGTGPNEKLFF. The CDR3 nucleotides are TGTGCCAGCAGCGACGGGACAGGACCCAATGAAAAACTGTTTTTT.

The J gene is TRBJ1-3, the V gene TRBV18, with D possibly TRBD1 on 6 matching bases. This CDR3 is 17 amino acids long. Germline CDR1 and CDR2: KGHSH and LQKENI. V lost 6 bases, J lost 0 bases, and 18 bases lay in between. CDR3 DNA sequence: TGTGCCAGCTCCCAGTCTTCAGGGGCCCTCTCTGGAAACACCATATATTTT. Translating gives CASSQSSGALSGNTIYF.